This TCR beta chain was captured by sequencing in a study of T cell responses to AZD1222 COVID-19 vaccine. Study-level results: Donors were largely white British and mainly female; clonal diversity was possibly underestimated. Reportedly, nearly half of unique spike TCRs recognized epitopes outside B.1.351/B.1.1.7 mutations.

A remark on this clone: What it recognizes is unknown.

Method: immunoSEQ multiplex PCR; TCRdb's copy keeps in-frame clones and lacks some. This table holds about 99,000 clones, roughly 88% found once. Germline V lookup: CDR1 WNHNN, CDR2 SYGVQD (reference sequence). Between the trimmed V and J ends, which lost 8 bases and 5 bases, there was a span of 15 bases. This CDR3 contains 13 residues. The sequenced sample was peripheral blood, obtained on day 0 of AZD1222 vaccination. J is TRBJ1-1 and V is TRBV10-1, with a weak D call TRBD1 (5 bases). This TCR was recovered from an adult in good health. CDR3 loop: CASRRGRGTEAFF. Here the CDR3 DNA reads TGCGCCAGCCGGCGGGGCCGGGGTACTGAAGCTTTCTTT.